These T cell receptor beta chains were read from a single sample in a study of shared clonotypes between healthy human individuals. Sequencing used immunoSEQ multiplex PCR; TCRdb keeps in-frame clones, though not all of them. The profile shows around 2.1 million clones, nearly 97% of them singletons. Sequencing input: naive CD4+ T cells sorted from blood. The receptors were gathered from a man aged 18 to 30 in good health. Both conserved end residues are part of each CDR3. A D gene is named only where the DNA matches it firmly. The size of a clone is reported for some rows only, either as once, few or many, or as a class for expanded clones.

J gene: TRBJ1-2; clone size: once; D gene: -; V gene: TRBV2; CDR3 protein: CASRVNYGYTF; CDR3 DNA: TGTGCCAGCAGGGTTAACTATGGCTACACCTTC
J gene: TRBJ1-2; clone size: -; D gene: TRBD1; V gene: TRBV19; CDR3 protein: CASTEGARGYTF; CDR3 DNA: TGTGCCAGTACCGAGGGGGCTCGAGGCTACACCTTC
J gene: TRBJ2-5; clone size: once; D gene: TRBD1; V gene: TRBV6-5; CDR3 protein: CASRSDRGKETQYF; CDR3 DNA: TGTGCCAGCAGGTCGGACAGGGGTAAAGAGACCCAGTACTTC
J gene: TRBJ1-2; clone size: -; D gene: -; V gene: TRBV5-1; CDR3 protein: CASSLGTVNYGYTF; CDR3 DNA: TGCGCCAGCAGCTTGGGGACGGTTAACTATGGCTACACCTTC
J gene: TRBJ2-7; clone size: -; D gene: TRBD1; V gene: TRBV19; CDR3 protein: CASSLPGQGRREQYF; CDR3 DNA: TGTGCCAGTAGTCTTCCGGGACAGGGGAGGCGCGAGCAGTACTTC
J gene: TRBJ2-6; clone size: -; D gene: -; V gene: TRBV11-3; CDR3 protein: CASSRGGTGANVLTF; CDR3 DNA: TGTGCCAGCAGCCGAGGAGGGACTGGGGCCAACGTCCTGACTTTC
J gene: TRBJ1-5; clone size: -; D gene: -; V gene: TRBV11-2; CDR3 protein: CASSLEGREGSQHF; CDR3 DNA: TGTGCCAGCAGCCTCGAGGGCCGTGAGGGGTCCCAGCATTTT
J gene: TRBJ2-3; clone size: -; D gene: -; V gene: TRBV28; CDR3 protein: CATRARTDTQYF; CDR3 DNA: TGTGCCACCCGGGCCCGCACAGATACGCAGTATTTT
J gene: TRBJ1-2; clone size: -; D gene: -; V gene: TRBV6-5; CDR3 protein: CASRWGVHYGYTF; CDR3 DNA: TGTGCCAGCAGATGGGGGGTACACTATGGCTACACCTTC
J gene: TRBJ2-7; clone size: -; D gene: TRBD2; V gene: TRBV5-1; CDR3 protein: CASSPGLAEVDEQYF; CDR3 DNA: TGCGCCAGCAGCCCGGGACTAGCGGAGGTCGACGAGCAGTACTTC
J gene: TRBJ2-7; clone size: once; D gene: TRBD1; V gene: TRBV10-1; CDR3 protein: CASSLGQGTTYEQYF; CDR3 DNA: TGCGCCAGCAGCCTTGGACAGGGAACGACCTACGAGCAGTACTTC
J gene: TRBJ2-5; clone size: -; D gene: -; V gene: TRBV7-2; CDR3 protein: CASSHPGPETQYF; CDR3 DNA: TGTGCCAGCAGCCATCCGGGGCCTGAGACCCAGTACTTC
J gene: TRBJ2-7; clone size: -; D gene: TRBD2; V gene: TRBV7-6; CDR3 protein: CASSAGTSGTYEQYF; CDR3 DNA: TGTGCCAGCAGCGCCGGGACTAGCGGCACCTACGAGCAGTACTTC
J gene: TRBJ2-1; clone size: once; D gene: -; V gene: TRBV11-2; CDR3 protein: CASSLVAGNEQFF; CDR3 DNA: TGTGCCAGCAGCTTAGTGGCGGGGAATGAGCAGTTCTTC
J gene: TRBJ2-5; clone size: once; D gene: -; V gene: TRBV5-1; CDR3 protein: CASSRDGQETQYF; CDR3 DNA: TGCGCCAGCAGCCGGGACGGCCAAGAGACCCAGTACTTC
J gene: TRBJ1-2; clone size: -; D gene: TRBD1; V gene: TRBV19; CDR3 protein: CASSNRGQIKDYGYTF; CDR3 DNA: TGTGCCAGTAGTAACCGGGGACAGATTAAGGACTATGGCTACACCTTC
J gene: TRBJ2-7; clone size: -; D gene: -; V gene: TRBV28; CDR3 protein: CASSFGQSSYEQYF; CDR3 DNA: TGTGCCAGCAGTTTTGGTCAGTCCTCCTACGAGCAGTACTTC
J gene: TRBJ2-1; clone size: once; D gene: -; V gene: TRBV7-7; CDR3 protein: CASSLVEGNEQFF; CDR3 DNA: TGTGCTAGCAGCTTAGTAGAGGGCAATGAGCAGTTCTTC
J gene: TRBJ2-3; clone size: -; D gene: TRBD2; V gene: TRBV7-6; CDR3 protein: CASNLGTSGSPDTQYF; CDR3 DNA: TGTGCCAGCAACCTAGGGACTAGCGGGAGCCCAGATACGCAGTATTTT
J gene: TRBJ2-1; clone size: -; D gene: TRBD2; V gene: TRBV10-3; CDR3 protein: CAIHSGSSYNEQFF; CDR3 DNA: TGTGCCATTCATAGCGGGAGCTCCTACAATGAGCAGTTCTTC
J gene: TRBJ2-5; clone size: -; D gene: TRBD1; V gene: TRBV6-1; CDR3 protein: CASSENTGGGGKTQYF; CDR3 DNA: TGTGCCAGCAGTGAAAACACAGGGGGCGGGGGAAAGACCCAGTACTTC
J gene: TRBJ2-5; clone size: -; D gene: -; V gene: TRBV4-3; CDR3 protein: CASSLLVEETQYF; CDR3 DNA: TGCGCCAGCAGCCTTTTAGTAGAAGAGACCCAGTACTTC